These 6 T cell receptor beta chains originate from one sample sequenced in a study of Graves' ophthalmopathy and Graves' hyperthyroidism. TCR beta CDR3 regions were amplified from RNA transcripts. First-round RT-PCR used HTBI primers; second-round multiplex PCR followed. TCRdb reprocessed the multiplex PCR reads via MiXCR and lists one record per CDR3 protein. Of fewer than 350,000 distinct CDR3 sequences listed, about a sixth are singletons. The sequencing sample was made of peripheral blood. These receptors originate from an adult man with Graves' ophthalmopathy.

The chain recombines TRBV28 with TRBJ1-5, with D unresolved. Trimming left V 2 bases short and J 4 bases short, with 9 bases between. The germline V gene encodes CDR1 MDHEN and CDR2 SYDVKM. The CDR3 is 14 residues long. The CDR3, as DNA: TGTGCCAGCAGTTTAAGTCAGGTTAATCAGCCCCAGCATTTT. Its protein product is CASSLSQVNQPQHF.

This clonotype showed up many times. The chain has TRBV5-1 and TRBJ2-7, with D perhaps given as TRBD1 or TRBD2 (5 bases each). Germline V gives CDR1 SGHRS, CDR2 YFSETQ. Deletions cut 4 bases from V and 4 bases from J, with 18 bases between. The CDR3 length is 15 residues. CDR3 sequence reads: CASSPVGDPPYEQYF. For the CDR3, the DNA is TGCGCCAGCAGCCCGGTTGGGGACCCCCCGTACGAGCAGTACTTC.

This clonotype was seen at least ten times. The chain uses TRBV6-5 and TRBJ1-3; D remains unclear. The length of the CDR3 is 15 residues. Germline assignment: CDR1 MNHEY and CDR2 SVGAGI. V was clipped by 0 bases and J by 0 bases, with 6 bases between them. The CDR3 here is CASSYSIYSGNTIYF. As DNA, the CDR3 is TGTGCCAGCAGTTACTCGATATACTCTGGAAACACCATATATTTT.

The chain combines TRBV11-2 with TRBJ2-7; 7 bases match TRBD1. Unmatched junction bases numbered 12, after V lost 3 bases and J lost 4 bases. The V gene's germline CDR1 is SGHAT and CDR2 FQNNGV. CDR3 length equals 16 residues. Written as DNA, the CDR3 is TGTGCCAGCAGCTTCCTGGGACAGCCCTCCGGGTACGAGCAGTACTTC. Protein: CASSFLGQPSGYEQYF.

The V and J genes are TRBV6-4 and TRBJ1-5; D is perhaps TRBD1 (6 bases). Trimming left V 0 bases short and J 4 bases short, with 10 bases between. The CDR3 is 15 amino acids. Germline CDR1 and CDR2: MRHNA and SNTAGT. The CDR3 spells CASSDSRQANQPQHF. The CDR3 bases are TGTGCCAGCAGTGACTCCAGACAGGCAAATCAGCCCCAGCATTTT.

The chain links TRBV6-1 to TRBJ1-6; D perhaps matches TRBD1 (6 bases). Trimming pared 7 bases from V and 7 bases from J, leaving 17 bases between. The CDR3 is made up of 15 amino acids. Germline V lookup: CDR1 MNHNS, CDR2 SASEGT. The CDR3 region has the DNA TGTGCCAGCACCCGACGGACAGTCTCCAATTCACCCCTCCACTTT. Residues: CASTRRTVSNSPLHF.